These 2 T cell receptor beta chains were sequenced from one sample in a study of CD8+CD57+ T cells in acquired aplastic anemia. TCR beta VDJ and CDR3 were profiled, and genomic DNA was the template. TCRdb analysed the reads with MiXCR anew, one entry per CDR3 protein. The sample lists more than 40,000 distinct CDR3 sequences, around 69% occurring once. The sample was sorted CD4+, CD8+, or CD8+CD57+ T cells (not recorded which) from PBMCs. Receptors originate from a human donor in good health, serving as a control.

The chain carries TRBV24-1 and TRBJ1-2, with D uncertain. V lost 4 bases and J lost 2, with 13 bases in between. The CDR3 has 15 residues. Germline V lookup: CDR1 KGHDR, CDR2 SFDVKD. In nucleotides, the CDR3 is TGTGCCACCAGTGAACCCGGACGGATAAACTATGGCTACACCTTC. Protein sequence: CATSEPGRINYGYTF.

J is TRBJ2-1 and V is TRBV19; D may be TRBD1 (5 bases). Germline CDR1 is LNHDA and CDR2 is SQIVND (reference sequence). The CDR3 sequence is 16 residues long. Trimming took off 5 bases at V and 0 bases at J, with 14 bases between the two ends. The DNA of the CDR3 is TGTGCCAGTAGTTTGACAGTAAGAAACTCCTACAATGAGCAGTTCTTC. Residues: CASSLTVRNSYNEQFF.